This TCR beta chain was identified in a study of blood T cell repertoires in COVID-19. Profiled with immunoSEQ multiplex PCR; TCRdb holds only in-frame clones, not every one. The sample includes about 170,000 clones, 70% to 90% of them seen just once. Germline CDR1 is SGHVS and CDR2 is FQNEAQ. This CDR3 contains 15 residues. With 4 bases removed from V and 4 bases from J, the gap between germline ends came to 16 bases. This TCR came from a woman between 50 and 59 years old who had recovered from COVID-19. Sequencing was done on a sample of PBMCs or T cells enriched from blood (not recorded which). V and J are TRBV7-8 and TRBJ1-2; D gene unclear. The CDR3 DNA follows: TGTGCCAGCAGCTCTCTAGGTCTAGCAGTCTATGGCTACACCTTC. As protein: CASSSLGLAVYGYTF.